Below are 13 T cell receptor beta chains sequenced from a single sample in a study of beta chain features in type 1 diabetes. General study findings and limits: Significant though moderate, a shortening of TCRB CDR3s appeared in all four CD4+ subsets of Type 1 diabetes patients.

Reverse transcribing all isolated RNA meant expressed TCRB transcripts were sequenced. The repertoire was sequenced with immunoSEQ multiplex PCR; TCRdb's copy has only in-frame clones and lacks some. The sample consists of 310,000 or so clones, around 9% of them appearing once. These receptors' targets are unknown. The material sequenced was central memory CD4+ T cells from blood. Source of these receptors: a man aged 25 to 45 with type 1 diabetes.

The chain carries TRBV7-2 and TRBJ2-5; 7 bases are a match to TRBD2. The CDR3 has 13 amino acids. CDR1 and CDR2 (germline): SGHTA, FQGNSA. Trimming at V came to 5 bases and at J to 3 bases, leaving 3 bases not matched to a gene. CDR3 sequence: CASSRTREETQYF. As DNA, the CDR3 is TGTGCCAGCAGCCGGACTAGGGAAGAGACCCAGTACTTC.

V is TRBV9 and J is TRBJ2-2, with D perhaps TRBD2 (6 bases). Germline V CDR1 and CDR2: SGDLS, YYNGEE. CDR3 size: 13 residues. With 1 base removed from V and 7 bases from J, the gap between germline ends came to 8 bases. CDR3 residues: CASSVLAVGELFF. For the CDR3, the DNA is TGTGCCAGCAGCGTATTAGCGGTCGGGGAGCTGTTTTTT.

With respect to this clone: Within the sample, other DNA sequences also encode this same CDR3. The J gene is TRBJ1-5, the V gene TRBV7-2; maybe TRBD1 (5 bases). The CDR3 consists of 15 residues. The germline V gene encodes CDR1 SGHTA and CDR2 FQGNSA. Trimming stripped 0 bases from V and 0 bases from J, with 6 bases between. In nucleotides, the CDR3 is TGTGCCAGCAGCTTAGCAGGGGTTAGCAATCAGCCCCAGCATTTT. This sequence encodes CASSLAGVSNQPQHF.

The chain joins TRBV10-2 to TRBJ2-3, with 7 nucleotides matching TRBD1. The CDR3 has 15 amino acids. CDR1 and CDR2 (germline): WSHSY, SAAADI. J gave up 5 bases and V 4 bases, and 9 bases lay outside the gene matches. The CDR3 loop is CASSVVRGLGDTQYF. The CDR3 DNA reads as TGCGCCAGCAGTGTTGTAAGGGGGCTAGGAGATACGCAGTATTTT.

This chain uses TRBV29-1 with TRBJ1-5; 7 bases are a match to TRBD1. The CDR3 covers 14 residues. Germline assignment: CDR1 SQVTM and CDR2 ANQGSEA. V lost 7 bases, J lost 3 bases, and 9 bases stayed unmatched. As DNA, the CDR3 is TGCAGCGCCTCGGGGCAGGGGGACAATCAGCCCCAGCATTTT. It encodes CSASGQGDNQPQHF.

This clone was observed at least ten times. The V gene is TRBV14, the J gene TRBJ2-2; D is tentatively TRBD1 or TRBD2 (5 bases each). Trimming took 0 bases from V and 4 from J, leaving 15 bases between them. Germline V lookup: CDR1 SGHDN, CDR2 FVKESK. This CDR3 spans 17 amino acids. CDR3 sequence (DNA): TGTGCCAGCAGCCAAGAGGTGGCAGGGAGTCGCACCGGGGAGCTGTTTTTT. Protein: CASSQEVAGSRTGELFF.

This clone was observed a few times. This rearrangement joins TRBV19 to TRBJ2-3; a possible D gene is TRBD2 (7 bases). The length of the CDR3 is 15 residues. Germline V gene data show CDR1 as LNHDA and CDR2 as SQIVND (reference sequence). Deletions cut 6 bases from V and 2 bases from J, with 15 bases between. The CDR3 DNA reads TGTGCCAGTAGCGATGCGGGGGCTCCCACAGATACGCAGTATTTT. Its protein product is CASSDAGAPTDTQYF.

A remark on this clone: Other DNA sequences within the sample encode an identical CDR3. The V gene is TRBV7-2, the J gene TRBJ2-3, with 7 bases fitting TRBD2. The V and J ends lost 4 bases and 1 base, in that order; junction bases with no gene match: 5. The CDR3 has 15 amino acids. From germline, CDR1 is SGHTA and CDR2 FQGNSA. CDR3 protein: CASSSRAGGTDTQYF. The CDR3 nucleotides read TGTGCCAGCAGCTCCAGGGCGGGAGGCACAGATACGCAGTATTTT.

The gene calls are TRBV5-6 and TRBJ2-5; 11 bases are a match to TRBD1. V lost 4 bases to trimming and J lost 5 bases; unmatched junction nucleotides: 7. Germline-derived CDR1 and CDR2 are SGHDT and YYEEEE. The CDR3 totals 15 residues. The DNA for the CDR3 is TGTGCCAGCAGCCAAATTGGGACAGGGGGGGAGACCCAGTACTTC. Translated, it gives CASSQIGTGGETQYF.

This clone was recorded a few times. The J gene is TRBJ2-3, the V gene TRBV2, with 13 bases aligning to TRBD2. V shed 6 bases, J shed 5 bases, and the junction held 5 bases outside the gene matches. Per germline, CDR1 SNHLY and CDR2 FYNNEI. The CDR3 runs 15 residues. CDR3 nucleotides: TGTGCCAGCAGCCGACTAGCGGGGGGTCTAGATACGCAGTATTTT. This translates into CASSRLAGGLDTQYF. Full variable domain (rest looked up from reference TRBV2 and TRBJ2-3): EPEVTQTPSHQVTQMGQEVILRCVPISNHLYFYWYRQILGQKVEFLVSFYNNEISEKSEIFDDQFSVERPDGSNFTLKIRSTKLEDSAMYFCASSRLAGGLDTQYFGPGTRLTVL.

The chain joins TRBV7-2 to TRBJ1-5, with 8 bases lining up with TRBD1. This CDR3 comprises 14 residues. After removal of 4 bases from V and 1 base from J, the junction contained 0 bases not matched to a gene. Looked up from germline, CDR1 is SGHTA and CDR2 is FQGNSA. The CDR3 DNA reads as TGTGCCAGCAGCTGGACAGGGAGCAATCAGCCCCAGCATTTT. This sequence encodes CASSWTGSNQPQHF.

This clone appeared a few times. The chain employs TRBV27 and TRBJ2-7, with D possibly matching TRBD1 (6 bases). Trimming stripped 8 bases from V and 6 bases from J, with 11 bases between. In germline, CDR1 is MNHEY, CDR2 SMNVEV (reference sequence). The CDR3 is 11 amino acids. The CDR3 here is CASARGTEQYF. The CDR3, as DNA: TGTGCCAGCGCAAGGGGGACCGAGCAGTACTTC.

This clone turned up a few times. CDR3 amino acids: CASSSGGYTDTQYF. The CDR3 bases are TGCGCCAGCAGCAGCGGGGGCTACACAGATACGCAGTATTTT. The chain uses TRBV5-1 and TRBJ2-3; 8 nucleotides align to TRBD2. This CDR3 is 14 amino acids long. Per germline, CDR1 SGHRS and CDR2 YFSETQ. Trimming cost V 4 bases and J 2 bases; bases outside gene matches: 3.